Listed here are 17 T cell receptor beta chains from one sample, sequenced in a study of OX40 agonist ivuxolimab in advanced cancers. Repertoires were generated with immunoSEQ multiplex PCR, while TCRdb's copy carries only in-frame clones and drops some. Among more than 15,000 clones, around four fifths were seen once, and the ten largest hold 28%. The starting material was CD4+ or CD8+ T cells sorted from blood, obtained in a trial of the OX40 agonist ivuxolimab. These TCRs come from an adult with an advanced solid tumor such as melanoma, head and neck, liver or kidney cancer.

The rearrangement joins TRBV27 to TRBJ1-5; D uncertain. V was trimmed by 5 bases and J by 4 bases, leaving 12 bases between them. The CDR3 extends over 14 amino acids. Germline lookup yields CDR1 MNHEY and CDR2 SMNVEV (reference sequence). In DNA form, the CDR3 reads TGTGCCAGCAGTCAACCGGGTCAAAATCAGCCCCAGCATTTT. Its translation is CASSQPGQNQPQHF.

With respect to this clone: A junction boundary mismatches the germline segment, possibly from a read error. The chain has TRBV5-6 and TRBJ1-5, with D perhaps matching TRBD1 (6 bases). CDR3 length equals 14 residues. Germline CDR1 reads SGHDT; CDR2 reads YYEEEE. The CDR3 spells CASSLGAGFQPQHF. In DNA form, the CDR3 reads TGTGCCAGCAGTTTGGGGGCGGGGTTTCAGCCCCAGCATTTT.

V and J are TRBV15 and TRBJ1-2, with D possibly TRBD1 on 5 matching bases. The germline V gene has CDR1 LNHNV and CDR2 YYDKDF (reference sequence). The length of the CDR3 is 13 residues. V dropped 1 base and J dropped 4 bases, with 7 bases sitting between them. The chain's CDR3 is CATSRGTGYGYTF. CDR3 coding DNA: TGTGCCACCAGCAGAGGAACAGGCTATGGCTACACCTTC.

This clone has only a few counts. The chain joins TRBV2 to TRBJ1-1; perhaps TRBD1 as D (6 bases). The CDR3 is made up of 15 amino acids. V lost 5 bases and J lost 1, with 14 bases in between. Germline values: CDR1 SNHLY, CDR2 FYNNEI. CDR3 protein: CASSPDSQTNTEAFF. The CDR3 nucleotides read TGTGCCAGCAGTCCGGACAGCCAGACGAACACTGAAGCTTTCTTT.

The V and J genes are TRBV11-2 and TRBJ2-3, with D maybe TRBD2 (6 bases). From germline, CDR1 is SGHAT and CDR2 FQNNGV. The ends were cut back, 6 bases at V and 4 bases at J, with 17 bases in the middle. The CDR3 has 15 residues. CDR3 amino acids: CASSEALRRADTQYF. DNA of the CDR3: TGTGCCAGCAGTGAAGCTTTAAGGAGGGCAGATACGCAGTATTTT.

In its sample, this clone was seen once. The V and J genes are TRBV7-8 and TRBJ2-5; no clear D. This CDR3 has 14 residues. Per germline, CDR1 SGHVS and CDR2 FQNEAQ. Deletions cut 5 bases from V and 2 bases from J, with 12 bases between. The CDR3 DNA sequence: TGTGCCAGCAGCCCCGGCGTACCTCAAGAGACCCAGTACTTC. This sequence encodes CASSPGVPQETQYF. The whole variable domain, remainder taken from reference TRBV7-8 and TRBJ2-5, is GAGVSQSPRYKVAKRGQDVALRCDPISGHVSLFWYQQALGQGPEFLTYFQNEAQLDKSGLPSDRFFAERPEGSVSTLKIQRTQQEDSAVYLCASSPGVPQETQYFGPGTRLLVL.

The rearrangement joins TRBV6-5 to TRBJ1-2; TRBD1 is a possible D gene (6 bases). This CDR3 contains 16 residues. Trimming took 2 bases from V and 4 from J, leaving 17 bases between them. CDR1 and CDR2 (germline): MNHEY, SVGAGI. This chain's CDR3 is CASSYGVRTASYGYTF. The CDR3 nucleotides read TGTGCCAGCAGTTACGGAGTAAGGACAGCCAGCTATGGCTACACCTTC.

This rearrangement joins TRBV27 to TRBJ2-7; the D gene is possibly TRBD2 (7 bases). This CDR3 region has 14 residues. Germline CDR1 MNHEY, CDR2 SMNVEV (reference sequence). V lost 8 bases, J lost 0 bases, and 14 bases lay in between. The CDR3 reads CASRLGGGSYEQYF. As DNA, the CDR3 is TGTGCCAGCCGATTAGGGGGGGGCTCCTACGAGCAGTACTTC.

V and J are TRBV7-6 and TRBJ2-1; TRBD1 is a possible D gene (6 bases). The CDR3 contains 16 residues. Germline V CDR1 and CDR2: SGHVS, FNYEAQ. Trimming removed 0 bases at V and 8 bases at J, with 17 bases between. CDR3 in DNA: TGTGCCAGCAGCTTAGCCCCTGGATTCGAGGGGGATGAGCAGTTCTTC. It codes for CASSLAPGFEGDEQFF.

The chain is built from TRBV9 and TRBJ2-1; TRBD2 aligns across 8 bases. J was trimmed by 1 base and V by 3 bases; bases with no gene match: 12. This CDR3 spans 18 amino acids. Germline-derived CDR1 and CDR2 are SGDLS and YYNGEE. This CDR3 reads CASSAGTSPTSSYNEQFF. CDR3 DNA sequence: TGTGCCAGCAGCGCCGGGACTAGTCCTACCTCTTCCTACAATGAGCAGTTCTTC.

V and J are TRBV7-6 and TRBJ2-1; TRBD2 aligns across 7 bases. Germline CDR1 SGHVS, CDR2 FNYEAQ. The CDR3 length is 14 residues. J gave up 15 bases and V 1 base, and 12 bases lay outside the gene matches. CDR3 loop: CASSLGVSGSTAFF. Here the CDR3 DNA reads TGTGCCAGCAGCTTAGGGGTTAGCGGGTCAACGGCGTTCTTC.

This sequence joins TRBV2 and TRBJ1-2, with 7 nucleotides matching TRBD1. V was clipped by 8 bases and J by 2 bases; unmatched bases: 5. The germline gives CDR1 SNHLY, CDR2 FYNNEI. The CDR3 is 13 residues long. CDR3 sequence reads: CASRPGQNYGYTF. CDR3 coding DNA: TGTGCCAGCCGCCCGGGACAGAACTATGGCTACACCTTC. Using reference TRBV2 and TRBJ1-2 for the parts outside the CDR3, the full variable domain is EPEVTQTPSHQVTQMGQEVILRCVPISNHLYFYWYRQILGQKVEFLVSFYNNEISEKSEIFDDQFSVERPDGSNFTLKIRSTKLEDSAMYFCASRPGQNYGYTFGSGTRLTVV.

This chain joins TRBV27 and TRBJ2-1, with 7 nucleotides matching TRBD2. CDR3 size: 15 residues. Trimming removed 7 bases from V and 7 bases from J; junction bases left unmatched: 13. Germline CDR1 MNHEY, CDR2 SMNVEV (reference sequence). The CDR3 loop is CASIYLGEGRNEQFF. As DNA, the CDR3 is TGTGCCAGCATCTACTTAGGGGAGGGAAGGAATGAGCAGTTCTTC.

This chain links TRBV7-8 with TRBJ2-2; no clear D gene. The CDR3 is made up of 14 amino acids. Germline V gene sequence: CDR1 SGHVS, CDR2 FQNEAQ. Trimming cost V 2 bases and J 0 bases, with 4 bases left between them. The CDR3 here is CASSLHPNTGELFF. CDR3 bases: TGTGCCAGCAGCTTACACCCGAACACCGGGGAGCTGTTTTTT.

This clone was seen a handful of times. The rearrangement uses TRBV5-1 and TRBJ1-1; D not certain. CDR1 SGHRS and CDR2 YFSETQ come from the germline V gene. The ends were cut back, 5 bases at V and 0 bases at J, with 5 bases in the middle. The CDR3 totals 12 residues. The CDR3 region has the DNA TGCGCCAGCAGAACACTGAACACTGAAGCTTTCTTT. This gives the protein CASRTLNTEAFF. Complete variable domain (other parts from reference TRBV5-1 and TRBJ1-1): KAGVTQTPRYLIKTRGQQVTLSCSPISGHRSVSWYQQTPGQGLQFLFEYFSETQRNKGNFPGRFSGRQFSNSRSEMNVSTLELGDSALYLCASRTLNTEAFFGQGTRLTVV.

V and J are TRBV6-5 and TRBJ2-2; the match to TRBD2 covers 9 bases. The CDR3 covers 16 residues. The junction had 7 bases not matched to a gene; V was cut back by 2 bases and J by 6 bases. Germline CDR1 MNHEY, CDR2 SVGAGI. CDR3 region: CASSYRRTSVAGELFF. In DNA form, the CDR3 reads TGTGCCAGCAGTTACCGGAGGACTAGCGTAGCCGGGGAGCTGTTTTTT.

The chain couples TRBV28 to TRBJ1-1, with a possible D match to TRBD1 (5 bases). In germline, CDR1 is MDHEN, CDR2 SYDVKM. Trimming removed 3 bases from V and 6 bases from J, with 14 bases in between. The CDR3 has 14 residues. For the CDR3, the DNA is TGTGCCAGCAGTTTCGGGAGGGGAGGGGCTGAAGCTTTCTTT. This encodes CASSFGRGGAEAFF.